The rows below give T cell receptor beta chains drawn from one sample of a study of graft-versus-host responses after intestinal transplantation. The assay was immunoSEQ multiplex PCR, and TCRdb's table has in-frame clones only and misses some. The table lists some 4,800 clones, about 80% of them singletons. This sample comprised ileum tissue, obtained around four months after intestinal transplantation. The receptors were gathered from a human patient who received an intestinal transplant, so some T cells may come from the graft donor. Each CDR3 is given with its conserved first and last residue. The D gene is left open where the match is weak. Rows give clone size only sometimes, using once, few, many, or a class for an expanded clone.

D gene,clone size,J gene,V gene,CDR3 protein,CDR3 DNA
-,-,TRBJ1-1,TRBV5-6,CASSLASGGVLTEAFF,TGTGCCAGCAGCTTGGCCTCGGGCGGGGTACTCACTGAAGCTTTCTTT
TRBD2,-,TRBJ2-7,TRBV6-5,CASSNEAGVGYEQYF,TGTGCCAGCAGTAACGAAGCGGGAGTGGGTTACGAGCAGTACTTC
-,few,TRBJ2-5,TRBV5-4,CASSSDLGGAETQYF,TGTGCCAGTAGCTCGGATCTTGGCGGTGCGGAGACCCAGTACTTC
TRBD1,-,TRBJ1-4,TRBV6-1,CASSGTENEKLFF,TGTGCCAGCAGCGGGACAGAGAATGAAAAACTGTTTTTT
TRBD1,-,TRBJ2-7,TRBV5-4,CASSSTGGREQYF,TGTGCCAGCAGCTCGACAGGGGGGCGCGAGCAGTACTTC
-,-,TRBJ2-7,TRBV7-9,CASSSSGGAGVPTYEQYF,TGTGCCAGCAGCTCCTCTGGGGGGGCGGGAGTCCCTACCTACGAGCAGTACTTC
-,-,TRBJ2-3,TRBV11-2,CASSLQGWTDTQYF,TGTGCCAGCAGCTTACAGGGTTGGACAGATACGCAGTATTTT
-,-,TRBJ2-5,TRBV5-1,CASNLDVQETQYF,TGCGCCAGCAATTTAGACGTCCAAGAGACCCAGTACTTC
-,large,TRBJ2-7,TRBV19,CASSITLGAPSYEQYF,TGTGCCAGTAGTATCACTCTCGGAGCGCCCTCCTACGAGCAGTACTTC
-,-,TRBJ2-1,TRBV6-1,CASSEGESYNEQFF,TGTGCCAGCAGTGAGGGGGAATCCTACAATGAGCAGTTCTTC
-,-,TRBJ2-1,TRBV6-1,CASSEEVWDGHYNEQFF,TGTGCCAGCAGTGAAGAGGTGTGGGATGGCCATTACAATGAGCAGTTCTTC
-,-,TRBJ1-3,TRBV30,CAWSFGPGNTIYF,TGTGCCTGGAGTTTCGGACCTGGAAACACCATATATTTT
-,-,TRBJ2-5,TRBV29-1,CSVGRAVLSETQYF,TGCAGCGTTGGCAGGGCAGTTCTTTCGGAGACCCAGTACTTC
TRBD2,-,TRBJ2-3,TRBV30,CAWSSFAGDLLESTDTQYF,TGTGCCTGGAGTAGTTTTGCGGGAGACCTGCTCGAGAGCACAGATACGCAGTATTTT
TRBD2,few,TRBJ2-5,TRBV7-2,CASTWSGGLETQYF,TGTGCCAGCACCTGGTCGGGGGGATTAGAGACCCAGTACTTC
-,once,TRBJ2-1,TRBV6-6,CASSYSIKENEQFF,TGTGCCAGCAGTTACTCGATTAAGGAAAATGAGCAGTTCTTC
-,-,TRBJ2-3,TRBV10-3,CAISDGYLSTDTQYF,TGTGCCATCAGTGATGGGTATCTGAGCACAGATACGCAGTATTTT
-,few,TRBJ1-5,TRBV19,CASRMTDLGPQHF,TGTGCCAGTAGGATGACGGACCTAGGGCCCCAGCATTTT
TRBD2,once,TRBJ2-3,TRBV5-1,CASSQGTSGVQDTQYF,TGCGCCAGCAGCCAAGGGACTAGCGGGGTTCAAGATACGCAGTATTTT